This T cell receptor (beta chain) came from a study of early T cells in non-severe SARS-CoV-2 infection (dated by TCRdb to the early 2020s). Describing the broader study: Because TCR sequencing was done on bulk RNA from unsorted whole blood, the alpha and beta chains could not be paired.

On the study overall, not on this receptor specifically: Matching against VDJdb was skewed toward anti-spike CD8 responses, likely underestimated virus-specific expansions, and missed private and CD4 specificities.

The CDR3 contains 13 residues, cysteine and phenylalanine counted. Only the CDR3 part of the read is kept: 39 bases, read in frame from the first base. V and J lose 0 bases and 1 base, and a span of 3 bases separates them. For CDR1 and CDR2, the germline V gene lists LGHNA and YSLEER. This clonotype was observed a few times. Which antigen it targets is not known. No clone much larger than this one lies a single base away; base qualities are absent. Libraries were made using 5' RACE. Reads for this sample came from a NextSeq 500. Unique molecular identifiers were attached to individual cDNA molecules in the TCR library protocol so that sequencing error and PCR bias could be corrected. Both TCR alpha and beta chains were sequenced, and tight co-correlation was observed between alpha and beta sequence abundances in each sample. The original pipeline was this. Decombinator V4 was used to annotate the V gene, J gene and CDR3 of the TCR sequences. TCRs were defined as expanded if a significant change between any two time points was detected under a Poisson model with p below 0.0001. TCR abundances were normalised to the total number of TCRs sequenced in each sample and reported as counts per million. TRAV1-2 paired with TRAJ12, TRAJ20 or TRAJ33 defined MAIT TCRs, while TRAV10 paired with TRAJ18 defined iNKT TCRs. A search of VDJdb, accessed on 1 November 2021, was run for TCRs annotated to CMV, EBV and SARS-CoV-2, with TCRs annotated for multiple antigens excluded. TCRdb passed the public sequencing reads through fastp at Q25 and MiXCR, retaining productive beta sequences. Rows matching on CDR3 protein sequence are summarized as one entry with the most common DNA and genes. Clone size and V and J calls follow TCRdb, not the original study. In this sample the table shows 55,000 to 80,000 distinct CDR3 sequences, around 10% of which occur a single time. Around 5% of the sample lies in the top ten.

The study was a case-control design nested within a healthcare worker cohort in London, UK, with weekly nasopharyngeal swab PCR tests and blood sampling. Healthcare workers were recruited between 23 and 31 March 2020, during the week of the UK lockdown, and were followed weekly for up to about 15 weeks. Here the sequenced sample was whole blood, taken at baseline. The source of this sequence is an adult who was a healthcare worker with PCR-confirmed SARS-CoV-2 infection or an uninfected control (not recorded which). The sequence is built from TRBV4-3 and TRBJ1-1; no confident D gene assignment can be made. The CDR3 has the sequence CASSQDRNTEAFF. The sequence in DNA is TGCGCCAGCAGCCAAGACAGGAACACTGAAGCTTTCTTT.